This T cell receptor beta chain was documented in a study of blood T cell repertoires in COVID-19. The wider study: Acute and convalescent COVID-19 specimens originated in the United States, Italy and Spain. T cells, B-cell-depleted T cells, or PBMCs provided the cDNA or gDNA that served as material.

Authors' processing steps: Scientists estimated how many nucleated cells there were by amplifying reference gene primers. Generated by immunoSEQ multiplex PCR, the TCRdb table keeps only in-frame clones and is missing some. The DNA was the basis for D and trimming; V, J and clone size are from that table. This table holds some 80,000 clones, 60% to 85% found once. The sample taken for sequencing was peripheral blood. This sequence was found in a human donor in a cohort sampled during active COVID-19.

The CDR3 protein is CATSRASGGAGYTF. CDR3 DNA: TGTGCCACCAGCAGAGCATCGGGAGGGGCTGGCTACACCTTC. The rearrangement uses TRBV15 and TRBJ1-2, with D maybe TRBD1 (5 bases). This CDR3 is 14 amino acids long. Trimming removed 1 base at V and 7 bases at J, with 13 bases between. From germline, CDR1 is LNHNV and CDR2 YYDKDF (reference sequence).